Shown below are 17 T cell receptor beta chains from a single sample sequenced in a study of OX40 agonist ivuxolimab in advanced cancers. Sequenced by immunoSEQ multiplex PCR; TCRdb stores in-frame clones only, minus some. The sample lists about 60,000 clones; approximately 80% were seen once. The material sequenced was CD4+ or CD8+ T cells sorted from blood, taken in a trial of the OX40 agonist ivuxolimab. The receptors come from an adult with an advanced solid tumor such as melanoma, head and neck, liver or kidney cancer.

The chain recombines TRBV11-2 with TRBJ2-5; D is unclear. V was clipped by 5 bases and J by 5 bases, with 15 bases between them. The CDR3 length is 14 residues. The V gene's germline CDR1 is SGHAT and CDR2 FQNNGV. In nucleotides, the CDR3 is TGTGCCAGCAGCCCTCAGTGGGGTGGGGAGACCCAGTACTTC. This encodes CASSPQWGGETQYF. The full variable domain, rest sourced from reference TRBV11-2 and TRBJ2-5, is EAGVAQSPRYKIIEKRQSVAFWCNPISGHATLYWYQQILGQGPKLLIQFQNNGVVDDSQLPKDRFSAERLKGVDSTLKIQPAKLEDSAVYLCASSPQWGGETQYFGPGTRLLVL.

V is TRBV10-3 and J is TRBJ2-2; D ambiguous. The CDR3 has 16 residues. With 0 bases removed from V and 4 bases from J, the gap between germline ends came to 12 bases. The germline V gene has CDR1 ENHRY and CDR2 SYGVKD. This CDR3 reads CAISESGPTITGELFF. The CDR3, as DNA: TGTGCCATCAGTGAGTCAGGGCCCACGATCACCGGGGAGCTGTTTTTT.

This chain links TRBV6-4 with TRBJ2-2; D remains ambiguous. Germline-derived CDR1 and CDR2 are MRHNA and SNTAGT. Between the trimmed V and J ends, which lost 2 bases and 6 bases, there was a span of 4 bases. The CDR3 runs to 12 residues. CDR3 in DNA: TGTGCCAGCAGTGACCCACCCGGGGAGCTGTTTTTT. This gives the protein CASSDPPGELFF.

V and J are TRBV29-1 and TRBJ1-1; D uncertain. The V gene lost 4 bases and the J gene lost 8 bases, with 11 bases spanning the gap. The germline V gene encodes CDR1 SQVTM and CDR2 ANQGSEA. CDR3 length: 11 amino acids. The CDR3 loop reads CSVVSVAEAFF. The CDR3 DNA reads TGCAGCGTTGTTTCGGTGGCGGAAGCTTTCTTT.

There are a few counts of this clone. The chain has TRBV10-3 and TRBJ2-7, with D hard to call. This CDR3 has 13 amino acids. V gave up 0 bases and J gave up 3 bases, with 6 bases separating them. Germline-derived CDR1 and CDR2 are ENHRY and SYGVKD. This CDR3 reads CAISESGGYEQYV. DNA for the CDR3: TGTGCCATCAGTGAGTCGGGCGGCTACGAGCAGTACGTC.

This clone was counted only a few times. This chain uses TRBV6-5 with TRBJ2-2; maybe TRBD1 (5 bases). Germline lookup yields CDR1 MNHEY and CDR2 SVGAGI. This CDR3 is built from 13 residues. Trimming shortened V by 4 bases and J by 5 bases, and 8 bases separated the two germline ends. The CDR3: CASSFDSTGELFF. The CDR3 bases are TGTGCCAGCAGTTTTGACAGTACCGGGGAGCTGTTTTTT.

This sequence joins TRBV13 and TRBJ1-1; 8 positions agree with TRBD1. The junction had 3 bases not matched to a gene; V was cut back by 5 bases and J by 1 base. The V gene's germline CDR1 is PRHDT and CDR2 FYEKMQ (reference sequence). CDR3 length: 14 residues. The CDR3 reads CASSSTGGNTEAFF. CDR3 bases: TGTGCCAGCAGCAGCACAGGGGGGAACACTGAAGCTTTCTTT.

V and J are TRBV7-3 and TRBJ1-4, with D possibly TRBD1 on 5 matching bases. V dropped 5 bases and J dropped 7 bases, with 17 bases sitting between them. Germline lookup yields CDR1 SGHTA and CDR2 FQGTGA. The CDR3 totals 15 residues. The CDR3 region has the DNA TGTGCCAGCAGCCGTTGGGGGGGTTTTGGTGAAAAACTGTTTTTT. Its translation is CASSRWGGFGEKLFF. The whole variable domain, remainder taken from reference TRBV7-3 and TRBJ1-4, is GAGVSQTPSNKVTEKGKYVELRCDPISGHTALYWYRQSLGQGPEFLIYFQGTGAADDSGLPNDRFFAVRPEGSVSTLKIQRTERGDSAVYLCASSRWGGFGEKLFFGSGTQLSVL.

The V gene is TRBV11-2, the J gene TRBJ2-5; D remains unclear. V lost 3 bases, J lost 3 bases, and 8 bases lay in between. CDR1 SGHAT and CDR2 FQNNGV come from the germline V gene. The length of the CDR3 is 13 residues. CDR3 loop: CASSFNPEETQYF. CDR3 coding DNA: TGTGCCAGCAGCTTCAACCCTGAAGAGACCCAGTACTTC.

V usage is TRBV15 and J usage is TRBJ2-7; 9 positions agree with TRBD2. CDR3 size: 15 residues. Losses at the gene ends were 3 bases for V and 1 base for J; bases not matched to a gene: 4. The germline CDR1 and CDR2 sequences are LNHNV and YYDKDF (reference sequence). The CDR3: CATSRGREGSYEQYF. The CDR3, as DNA: TGTGCCACCAGCAGGGGGCGGGAGGGATCCTACGAGCAGTACTTC. Combining the CDR3 with reference TRBV15 and TRBJ2-7 gives the whole variable domain DAMVIQNPRYQVTQFGKPVTLSCSQTLNHNVMYWYQQKSSQAPKLLFHYYDKDFNNEADTPDNFQSRRPNTSFCFLDIRSPGLGDTAMYLCATSRGREGSYEQYFGPGTRLTVT.

This clone was observed a few times. The V gene is TRBV5-1, the J gene TRBJ1-1; D not resolved. Germline V gene data show CDR1 as SGHRS and CDR2 as YFSETQ. There are 14 residues in the CDR3. The V end was cut by 0 bases, the J end by 4 bases, with 10 bases between. The CDR3 nucleotides are TGCGCCAGCAGCTTGGAGTTAGGGATCACTGAAGCTTTCTTT. It encodes CASSLELGITEAFF. The full variable domain, with the rest looked up from reference TRBV5-1 and TRBJ1-1, is KAGVTQTPRYLIKTRGQQVTLSCSPISGHRSVSWYQQTPGQGLQFLFEYFSETQRNKGNFPGRFSGRQFSNSRSEMNVSTLELGDSALYLCASSLELGITEAFFGQGTRLTVV.

V and J are TRBV2 and TRBJ2-2; 7 bases map to TRBD1. The CDR3 runs 15 residues. Unmatched junction bases numbered 10, after V lost 7 bases and J lost 5 bases. Germline loops: CDR1 SNHLY, CDR2 FYNNEI. The CDR3 nucleotides read TGTGCCAGCACCGGGGACAGTGGAAATACCGGGGAGCTGTTTTTT. Protein sequence: CASTGDSGNTGELFF.

This clone was counted once. This chain uses TRBV30 with TRBJ2-3, with 9 bases that match TRBD2. V trimming: 3 bases; J trimming: 2 bases; junction bases outside the gene matches: 6. CDR3 length equals 15 residues. Germline loops: CDR1 GTSNPN, CDR2 SVGIG (reference sequence). This CDR3 is CAWRGGLANTDTQYF. Here the CDR3 DNA reads TGTGCCTGGAGAGGAGGACTAGCGAACACAGATACGCAGTATTTT.

The rearrangement links TRBV6-1 to TRBJ2-7, with 8 bases aligning to TRBD2. The CDR3 extends over 16 amino acids. Unmatched junction bases numbered 9, after V lost 4 bases and J lost 1 base. Germline-derived CDR1 and CDR2 are MNHNS and SASEGT. The CDR3 DNA is TGTGCCAGCAGTGCCCTGGACGGACTAGCTTCCTACGAGCAGTACGTC. It specifies CASSALDGLASYEQYV.

The chain recombines TRBV7-3 with TRBJ1-1; D call uncertain. V was cut by 5 bases and J by 1 base, with 14 bases left in between. The CDR3 covers 15 residues. CDR1 is SGHTA, CDR2 FQGTGA, per germline. The CDR3 DNA reads TGTGCCAGCAGCCCCCAGAGGGTAGGGAACACTGAAGCTTTCTTT. Translation gives CASSPQRVGNTEAFF.

This rearrangement joins TRBV10-3 to TRBJ1-3; D is unresolved. V gave up 6 bases and J gave up 0 bases, with 6 bases separating them. Germline V gene data show CDR1 as ENHRY and CDR2 as SYGVKD. This CDR3 region has 13 residues. CDR3 protein: CAIRGPSGNTIYF. The CDR3 DNA reads TGTGCCATCAGAGGGCCCTCTGGAAACACCATATATTTT.

This chain joins TRBV18 and TRBJ2-5; 7 bases are shared with TRBD2. V dropped 6 bases and J dropped 5; count of bases not matched to a gene: 6. Germline CDR1 reads KGHSH; CDR2 reads LQKENI. The CDR3 spans 13 residues. Here the CDR3 DNA reads TGTGCCAGCTCGGGCGGGAGACGGGAGACCCAGTACTTC. It translates to CASSGGRRETQYF. The complete variable domain, with remaining parts taken from reference TRBV18 and TRBJ2-5, reads NAGVMQNPRHLVRRRGQEARLRCSPMKGHSHVYWYRQLPEEGLKFMVYLQKENIIDESGMPKERFSAEFPKEGPSILRIQQVVRGDSAAYFCASSGGRRETQYFGPGTRLLVL.